The clone carrying this T cell receptor beta chain was seen at least ten times. Its matching antigen is unknown. The data stem from a study of T-cell reconstitution after alpha-beta-depleted transplantation in children. Unique molecular identifiers were incorporated when the TCRbeta library was constructed. TCRdb analysed the PCR reads with MiXCR anew, one entry per CDR3 protein. The sample records almost 500,000 distinct CDR3 sequences, under 12% being singletons. Losses at the gene ends were 5 bases for V and 5 bases for J; bases not matched to a gene: 4. From germline, CDR1 is DFQATT and CDR2 SNEGSKA (reference sequence). The CDR3 covers 13 residues. Points from the study as a whole: Several hundred expanded graft clones reportedly gave rise to the alpha-beta T cells present about two months after transplant. The study traced high day-60 TCRbeta diversity in some patients to surviving recipient T cells and thymic progenitors. From newly produced T cells came most of the T-cell counts and diversity one year after transplant.

This receptor was identified in a child aged 2-9 years with inherited bone marrow failure, due to receive a stem cell transplant. The starting material was PBMCs, obtained before TCRalphabeta/CD19-depleted stem cell transplant. This chain joins TRBV20-1 and TRBJ2-7, with TRBD2 identical over 12 bases. This chain's CDR3 is CSAWTSGNHEQYF. The CDR3 coding sequence is TGCAGTGCTTGGACTAGCGGGAACCACGAGCAGTACTTC.